The present T cell receptor (beta chain) was sequenced within a study of tissue T cells after allogeneic stem cell transplantation. V shed 5 bases and J 4 bases; nucleotides not matched to a gene: 4. CDR1 is MDHEN and CDR2 is SYDVKM in the germline V gene. The CDR3 runs to 13 residues. As regards this clone: Its antigen is currently unknown.

Regarding the study as a whole: Some tissue clones might be persisting host cells; their alloreactivity or antigen specificity was not determined. TCR repertoires tracked anatomic similarity, regardless of disease or transplant status. Motif-based clustering found tissue-specific repertoire signatures shared across patients, though few clones were shared.

Sequencing used immunoSEQ multiplex PCR; TCRdb keeps in-frame clones, though not all of them. The profile shows 28,000 or so clones, roughly nine tenths of them singletons. The chain couples TRBV28 to TRBJ2-5, with 7 bases aligning to TRBD1. Material: blood, obtained before transplantation. This receptor was taken from a male donor aged 60 or over who later had graft-versus-host disease after an allogeneic stem cell transplant. CDR3 sequence reads: CASSPRDRETQYF. In nucleotides, the CDR3 is TGTGCCAGCAGTCCCCGGGACAGAGAGACCCAGTACTTC.